The clone carrying this TCR beta chain was picked up many times. The data belong to a study of T cells in Graves' hyperthyroidism and ophthalmopathy. With 2 bases removed from V and 8 bases from J, the gap between germline ends came to 9 bases. CDR3 size: 12 residues. Per germline, CDR1 KGHSH and CDR2 LQKENI. RNA transcripts gave rise to amplified TCR beta CDR3 regions. TCR CDR3 underwent first-round RT-PCR with the HTBI primer set. TCRdb re-called the multiplex PCR reads with MiXCR, one entry per CDR3 protein. The table lists a few hundred thousand distinct CDR3 sequences, more than 15% of them singletons.

The material sequenced was blood. The chain links TRBV18 to TRBJ1-1; D gene unclear. This sequence was found in a woman aged 40-49 years with Graves' ophthalmopathy. The CDR3, as DNA: TGTGCCAGCTCACCAACTTCGGACGAAGCTTTCTTT. This encodes CASSPTSDEAFF.